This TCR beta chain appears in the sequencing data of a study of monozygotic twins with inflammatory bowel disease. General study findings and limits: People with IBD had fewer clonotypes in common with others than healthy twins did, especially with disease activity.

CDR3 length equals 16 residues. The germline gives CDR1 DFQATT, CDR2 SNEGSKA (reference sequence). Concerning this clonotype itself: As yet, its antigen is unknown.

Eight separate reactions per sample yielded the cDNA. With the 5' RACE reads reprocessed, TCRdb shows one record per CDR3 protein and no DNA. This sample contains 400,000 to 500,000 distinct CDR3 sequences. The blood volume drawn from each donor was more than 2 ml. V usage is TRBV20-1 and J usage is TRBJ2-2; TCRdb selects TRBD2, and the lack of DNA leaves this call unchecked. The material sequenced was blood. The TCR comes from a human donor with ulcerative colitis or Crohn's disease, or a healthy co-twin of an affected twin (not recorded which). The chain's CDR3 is CSAARLAGIRTGELFF.